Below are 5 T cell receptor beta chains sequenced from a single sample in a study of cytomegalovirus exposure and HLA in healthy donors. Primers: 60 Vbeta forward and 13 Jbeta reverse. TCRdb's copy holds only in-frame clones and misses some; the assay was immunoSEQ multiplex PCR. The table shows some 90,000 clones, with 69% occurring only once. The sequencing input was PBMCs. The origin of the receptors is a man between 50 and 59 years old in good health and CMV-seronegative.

The CDR3 DNA is TGTGCCAGCACCCTGGGACTAGCGGGAGACTATGAGCAGTTCTTC. Translating gives CASTLGLAGDYEQFF. The chain uses TRBV5-6 and TRBJ2-1, with TRBD2 identical over 14 bases. This CDR3 is built from 15 residues. V lost 6 bases and J lost 8; bases outside the gene matches: 7. Germline CDR1 is SGHDT and CDR2 is YYEEEE.

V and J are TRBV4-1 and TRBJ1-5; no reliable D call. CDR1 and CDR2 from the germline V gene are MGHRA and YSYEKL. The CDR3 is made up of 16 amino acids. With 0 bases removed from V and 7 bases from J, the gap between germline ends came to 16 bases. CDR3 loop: CASSQEAVYRDQPQHF. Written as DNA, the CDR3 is TGCGCCAGCAGCCAAGAAGCAGTCTACAGAGACCAGCCCCAGCATTTT.

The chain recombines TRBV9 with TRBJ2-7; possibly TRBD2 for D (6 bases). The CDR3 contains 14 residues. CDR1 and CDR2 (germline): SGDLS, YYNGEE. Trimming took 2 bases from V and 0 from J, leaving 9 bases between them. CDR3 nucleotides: TGTGCCAGCAGCGTGGAGGGTAGCTCCTACGAGCAGTACTTC. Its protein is CASSVEGSSYEQYF.

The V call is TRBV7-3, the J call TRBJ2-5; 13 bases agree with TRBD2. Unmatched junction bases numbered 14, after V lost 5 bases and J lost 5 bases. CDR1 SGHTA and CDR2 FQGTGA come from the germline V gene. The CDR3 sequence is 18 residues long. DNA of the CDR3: TGTGCCAGCAGCGCAAGCACTACTAGCGGGAGGGCCATCGAGACCCAGTACTTC. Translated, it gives CASSASTTSGRAIETQYF.

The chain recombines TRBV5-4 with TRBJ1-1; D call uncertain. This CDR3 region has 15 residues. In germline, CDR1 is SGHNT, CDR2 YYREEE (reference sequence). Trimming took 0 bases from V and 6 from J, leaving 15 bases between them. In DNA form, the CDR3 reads TGTGCCAGCAGCTTGGCTGCCGGGATGGGCGCTGAAGCTTTCTTT. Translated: CASSLAAGMGAEAFF. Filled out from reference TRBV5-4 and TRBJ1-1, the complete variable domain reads ETGVTQSPTHLIKTRGQQVTLRCSSQSGHNTVSWYQQALGQGPQFIFQYYREEENGRGNFPPRFSGLQFPNYSSELNVNALELDDSALYLCASSLAAGMGAEAFFGQGTRLTVV.